A single T cell receptor (beta chain) is shown here with its context. This specimen belongs to a study of cytomegalovirus exposure and HLA in healthy donors. Trimming stripped 6 bases from V and 10 bases from J, with 19 bases between. CDR1 is GTSNPN, CDR2 SVGIG, per germline (reference sequence). The CDR3 totals 14 residues. The PCR was carried out with 60 Vbeta primers and 13 Jbeta primers. The assay was immunoSEQ multiplex PCR, and TCRdb's table has in-frame clones only and misses some. This table holds about 250,000 clones, roughly 80% found once. The sequence was obtained from a girl aged 2-10 years in good health and CMV-seronegative. The chain carries TRBV30 and TRBJ1-6; no reliable D call. Sequenced sample: PBMCs. This CDR3 reads CACDHPGRGSPLHF. CDR3 sequence (DNA): TGTGCCTGCGATCATCCTGGTAGAGGGTCACCCCTCCACTTT.